This T cell receptor (beta chain) was observed in a study of cytomegalovirus exposure and HLA in healthy donors. Study outcomes and limitations: Confirmation was obtained in vitro that a few CMV-associated chains are specific for CMV antigens.

With regard to this clone: Its antigen remains unidentified.

With 60 Vbeta and 13 Jbeta primers, the PCR was carried out. Method: immunoSEQ multiplex PCR; TCRdb's copy keeps in-frame clones and lacks some. The sample carries 95,000 to 150,000 clones, 70% to 90% recorded once. Sequenced input: PBMCs. This TCR came from a man aged 35-49 years in good health and CMV-seronegative.

The chain's CDR3 is CASSPQGINTEAFF. In DNA form, the CDR3 reads TGTGCCAGCTCACCACAGGGGATCAACACTGAAGCTTTCTTT. The chain has TRBV18 and TRBJ1-1, with D possibly TRBD1 on 5 matching bases. Germline CDR1 and CDR2: KGHSH and LQKENI. The length of the CDR3 is 14 residues. Trimming took 1 base from V and 2 from J, leaving 8 bases between them.